This T cell receptor (beta chain) was recovered during a study of blood T cell repertoires in COVID-19 (dated by TCRdb to the early 2020s). Describing the broader study: The collaborator samples originated in the United States, Italy and Spain and spanned the acute and convalescent phases of COVID-19. The prospective study material was composed of cDNA or gDNA derived from T cells, B-cell-depleted T cells, or PBMCs. The dataset comprised deeply sampled blood TCRbeta repertoires from subjects exposed to, actively infected with, or recovered from COVID-19. A freely available public database, intended as a resource for researchers studying the immune response to SARS-CoV-2, is where the repertoires were released. The samples were drawn from two sources: the first 160 participants of the ongoing ImmuneRACE study, and approximately 1,300 subjects contributed by 6 global collaborators. Nearly every sample came with metadata listing a de-identified subject ID, COVID-19 status, age in years and sex. Where HLA class I and class II types were available, the types were taken from metadata supplied by the sample provider, not from assay-based typing. Overall study outcomes, separate from this receptor: The amount of clinical and demographic metadata varied by source and participant and was provided uncurated.

Each collaborating institution followed its own protocols to collect whole blood in K2EDTA tubes. For TCRbeta analysis, collaborators shipped samples in one of three forms: frozen whole blood, isolated PBMCs, or DNA extracted from either of those sample types. With regard to this clone: What antigen it recognizes has not been identified. No qualities accompany the bases; no much larger clone lies one base away.

V sheds 3 bases and J sheds 4 bases, leaving 18 bases between their ends. Including the terminal cysteine and phenylalanine, the CDR3 comprises 16 residues. Kept here is only the CDR3 DNA, which spans 48 bases and is read in frame from base 1. CDR1 KGHSH and CDR2 LQKENI are derived from the germline V gene. TCRbeta CDR3 regions were amplified from genomic DNA by means of the immunoSEQ Assay, a bias-controlled multiplex PCR. On the study's bioinformatics: The number of nucleated cells in each sample was estimated from the amplification of reference gene primers within the assay. To quantify the absolute abundance of each unique TCRbeta CDR3 rearrangement, sequence reads were collapsed and filtered. For each sample, productive Simpson clonality was calculated as the square root of Simpson's diversity index over productive rearrangements. Not all clones reach the TCRdb copy of this immuneACCESS table, which keeps in-frame sequences only. Checked studies attribute under half of the gap to unresolved V genes and leave the rest unexplained. V, J and clone size are taken as reported in that table, and D and trimming were inferred from the DNA itself. The sample table lists about 250,000 clones, 80% to 85% of them with a count of one. The ten biggest clones cover 4% to 5.5% of the sample.

Material: peripheral blood. This sequence originates from a middle-aged man with active or convalescent COVID-19. This receptor chain uses TRBV18 and TRBJ1-2; TRBD1 is a possible D gene, resting on 6 matching bases. The CDR3 reads CASSPETGSGGYGYTF. The DNA is as follows: TGTGCCAGCTCACCCGAAACAGGGAGTGGTGGCTATGGCTACACCTTC.